The 27 T cell receptor beta chains below all came from one sample that was sequenced in a study of cytomegalovirus exposure and HLA in healthy donors. It was with 60 Vbeta and 13 Jbeta primers that the PCR ran. Method: immunoSEQ multiplex PCR; TCRdb's copy keeps in-frame clones and lacks some. The repertoire holds about 180,000 clones, with 80% as singletons. The source material was PBMCs. These receptors all come from a girl aged 10-17 years in good health and CMV-seropositive.

The chain links TRBV2 to TRBJ2-7; TRBD1 is a possible D gene (6 bases). The germline V gene encodes CDR1 SNHLY and CDR2 FYNNEI. The CDR3 loop spans 13 amino acids. V was shortened by 7 bases and J by 2 bases, with 12 bases between the two germline ends. The CDR3 DNA sequence: TGTGCCAGCATCAGGGGCCTAACCTACGAGCAGTACTTC. Translated: CASIRGLTYEQYF.

The chain uses TRBV5-1 and TRBJ1-3, with TRBD1 matching 11 bases. V gave up 4 bases and J gave up 4 bases; unmatched junction bases: 7. The CDR3 has 16 residues. Germline lookup yields CDR1 SGHRS and CDR2 YFSETQ. Here the CDR3 DNA reads TGCGCCAGCAGCGAAGGACAGGGGGCGAGGGGAAACACCATATATTTT. It translates to CASSEGQGARGNTIYF.

The J gene is TRBJ2-5, the V gene TRBV7-2; 10 positions agree with TRBD2. The CDR3 sequence is 15 residues long. V shed 3 bases and J 5 bases; nucleotides not matched to a gene: 6. The V gene's germline CDR1 is SGHTA and CDR2 FQGNSA. CDR3 DNA: TGTGCCAGCAGCTTTCCAGCGGGAGGGGGGGAGACCCAGTACTTC. As protein: CASSFPAGGGETQYF.

The V and J genes are TRBV27 and TRBJ2-7, with 10 bases that match TRBD2. Germline-derived CDR1 and CDR2 are MNHEY and SMNVEV (reference sequence). This CDR3 has 18 amino acids. After removal of 4 bases from V and 5 bases from J, the junction contained 17 bases not matched to a gene. The CDR3 DNA is TGTGCCAGCAGTTGCCCTGCCCTAGCGGGAGAACTAGCCGACGAGCAGTACTTC. It codes for CASSCPALAGELADEQYF.

The chain carries TRBV19 and TRBJ2-1, with D maybe TRBD2 (5 bases). Germline loops: CDR1 LNHDA, CDR2 SQIVND (reference sequence). V was trimmed by 8 bases and J by 4 bases, leaving 18 bases between them. This CDR3 comprises 15 residues. The CDR3 region is CASRKSGSVYNEQFF. CDR3 coding DNA: TGTGCCAGTCGAAAGTCGGGGTCCGTTTACAATGAGCAGTTCTTC.

J is TRBJ1-2 and V is TRBV15; D is unresolved. The ends were cut back, 0 bases at V and 6 bases at J, with 17 bases in the middle. In germline, CDR1 is LNHNV, CDR2 YYDKDF (reference sequence). The CDR3 is 16 amino acids. The CDR3 is CATSRDLGESVNGYTF. CDR3 bases: TGTGCCACCAGCAGAGATCTCGGGGAGTCAGTAAATGGCTACACCTTC.

The J gene is TRBJ1-5, the V gene TRBV19, with D unresolved. Germline-derived CDR1 and CDR2 are LNHDA and SQIVND (reference sequence). The CDR3 is 14 residues long. Trimming cost V 8 bases and J 4 bases, with 15 bases left between them. The DNA of the CDR3 is TGTGCCAGTTTGGAACCCGGGGAGAATCAGCCCCAGCATTTT. Translation gives CASLEPGENQPQHF.

V and J are TRBV6-1 and TRBJ2-5; D is uncertain. V lost 4 bases and J lost 5, with 11 bases in between. Germline loops: CDR1 MNHNS, CDR2 SASEGT. This CDR3 is built from 13 residues. CDR3 in DNA: TGTGCCAGCAGTGGGCATGATACGGAGACCCAGTACTTC. It codes for CASSGHDTETQYF.

The chain combines TRBV19 with TRBJ1-3, with D uncertain. This CDR3 contains 12 residues. The V end was cut by 10 bases, the J end by 6 bases, with 13 bases between. Germline CDR1 and CDR2: LNHDA and SQIVND (reference sequence). CDR3 protein: CATLTGSNTIYF. DNA of the CDR3: TGTGCCACCCTAACGGGTTCAAACACCATATATTTT.

V gene TRBV7-6 combines with J gene TRBJ2-7; 9 positions match TRBD2. The CDR3 loop spans 16 amino acids. V lost 5 bases to trimming and J lost 4 bases; unmatched junction nucleotides: 12. The germline V gene encodes CDR1 SGHVS and CDR2 FNYEAQ. CDR3 bases: TGTGCCAGCAGCGCCCTAATAGCGGGAGCTCGGTACGAGCAGTACTTC. Its translation is CASSALIAGARYEQYF.

This chain links TRBV6-5 with TRBJ1-1; D is perhaps TRBD1 (5 bases). CDR3 size: 15 residues. Germline V lookup: CDR1 MNHEY, CDR2 SVGAGI. Trimming left V 3 bases short and J 4 bases short, with 15 bases between. As DNA, the CDR3 is TGTGCCAGCAGTTATTACCAGGGCGGGGGCACTGAAGCTTTCTTT. It codes for CASSYYQGGGTEAFF.

The chain combines TRBV10-1 with TRBJ2-7, with 7 bases matching TRBD2. The CDR3 spans 13 residues. The V gene end was trimmed by 8 bases and the J gene end by 3 bases; junction bases not matched to a gene: 7. From germline, CDR1 is WNHNN and CDR2 SYGVQD (reference sequence). The CDR3 nucleotides are TGCGCCAGCCAAAGCTTAGCGGGCTACGAGCAGTACTTC. Translated, it gives CASQSLAGYEQYF.

The sample holds a few counts of this clone. The rearrangement links TRBV27 to TRBJ2-6; D is unclear. Germline assignment: CDR1 MNHEY and CDR2 SMNVEV (reference sequence). This CDR3 region has 16 residues. Trimming left V 4 bases short and J 0 bases short, with 10 bases between. Here the CDR3 reads CASSSPTGSGANVLTF. In nucleotides, the CDR3 is TGTGCCAGCAGTTCCCCTACCGGCTCTGGGGCCAACGTCCTGACTTTC.

The chain links TRBV10-3 to TRBJ1-1; no reliable D call. The CDR3 length is 13 residues. The germline gives CDR1 ENHRY, CDR2 SYGVKD. V was clipped by 2 bases and J by 7 bases, with 11 bases between them. CDR3 nucleotide sequence: TGTGCCATCAGTGAGACCTCTATCGGTGAAGCTTTCTTT. Translated, it gives CAISETSIGEAFF.

The chain couples TRBV7-6 to TRBJ2-2; 9 bases align to TRBD2. The germline CDR1 and CDR2 sequences are SGHVS and FNYEAQ. V lost 7 bases to trimming and J lost 5 bases; unmatched junction nucleotides: 8. This CDR3 has 15 residues. In DNA form, the CDR3 reads TGTGCCAGCACCTTCTCGACTAGCGGAACCGGGGAGCTGTTTTTT. This translates into CASTFSTSGTGELFF.

This rearrangement joins TRBV2 to TRBJ2-5, with 7 positions matching TRBD1. Germline loops: CDR1 SNHLY, CDR2 FYNNEI. With 6 bases clipped from V and 3 bases from J, the junction kept 1 base outside the gene matches. There are 12 residues in the CDR3. The CDR3 DNA sequence: TGTGCCAGCAGGCAGGGGGAAGAGACCCAGTACTTC. Its translation is CASRQGEETQYF.

This clone came up a few times. The chain joins TRBV6-6 to TRBJ2-1; 11 positions agree with TRBD2. CDR3 length equals 15 residues. Per the germline V gene, CDR1 is MNHNY and CDR2 is SVGAGI (reference sequence). V shed 8 bases and J 7 bases; nucleotides not matched to a gene: 10. Here the CDR3 DNA reads TGTGCCAGCGCTGTAGCGGGAGGGCCGGGGAATGAGCAGTTCTTC. This translates into CASAVAGGPGNEQFF.

The chain joins TRBV4-2 to TRBJ2-3; 11 bases match TRBD1. Germline CDR1 reads LGHNA; CDR2 reads YNFKEQ. This CDR3 region has 15 residues. V shed 4 bases, J shed 2 bases, and the junction held 2 bases outside the gene matches. The CDR3 sequence: CASSLDRGPTDTQYF. Written as DNA, the CDR3 is TGTGCCAGCAGCCTGGACAGGGGGCCCACAGATACGCAGTATTTT.

The genes are TRBV4-1 and TRBJ1-1; a possible D gene is TRBD1 (5 bases). V shed 6 bases and J shed 1 base, with 12 bases lying between them. Germline values: CDR1 MGHRA, CDR2 YSYEKL. This CDR3 spans 14 amino acids. The CDR3 loop reads CASSRSGGNTEAFF. The DNA of the CDR3 is TGCGCCAGCAGTAGATCCGGGGGGAACACTGAAGCTTTCTTT.

The chain uses TRBV30 and TRBJ2-7; D is undetermined. The ends were cut back, 2 bases at V and 4 bases at J, with 6 bases in the middle. Germline CDR1 GTSNPN, CDR2 SVGIG (reference sequence). The CDR3 covers 11 residues. CDR3 protein: CAWSRSYEQYF. For the CDR3, the DNA is TGTGCCTGGAGTCGGTCATACGAGCAGTACTTC.

This chain joins TRBV6-1 and TRBJ1-5, with D hard to call. The germline V gene has CDR1 MNHNS and CDR2 SASEGT. The CDR3 runs to 18 residues. The V end was cut by 4 bases, the J end by 0 bases, with 19 bases between. The CDR3 is CASSGAPSSMYSNQPQHF. CDR3 nucleotide sequence: TGTGCCAGCAGTGGGGCCCCCAGCTCGATGTATAGCAATCAGCCCCAGCATTTT.

A single count supports this clone. The chain recombines TRBV21-1 with TRBJ2-7; TRBD2 was called by the table and not checked on the DNA. TRBV21-1 is marked as a pseudogene. The CDR3 consists of 16 residues. CDR3 DNA: TGTGCCAGCAGCAAAGCGGGGAGCTGTGATCTTTGCGAGCAGTACTTC. It codes for CASSKAGSCDLCEQYF.

This clone was seen more than once but under ten times. This sequence joins TRBV5-6 and TRBJ2-1; TRBD2 is a possible D gene (6 bases). Trimming pared 4 bases from V and 4 bases from J, leaving 9 bases between. This CDR3 contains 13 residues. Per the germline V gene, CDR1 is SGHDT and CDR2 is YYEEEE. The CDR3 DNA follows: TGTGCCAGCAGCGGTAGCGGATACAATGAGCAGTTCTTC. This translates into CASSGSGYNEQFF.

V gene TRBV29-1 combines with J gene TRBJ2-5, with a tentative D call TRBD2 (5 bases). The CDR3 length is 17 residues. V lost 5 bases and J lost 2, with 24 bases in between. Germline CDR1 is SQVTM and CDR2 is ANQGSEA. The CDR3 sequence is CSVPVLRLARPQETQYF. CDR3 nucleotides: TGCAGCGTTCCCGTGTTGCGGCTAGCACGGCCGCAAGAGACCCAGTACTTC.

The V call is TRBV5-4, the J call TRBJ1-1; D not certain. The V and J ends lost 0 bases and 11 bases respectively, with 23 bases between them. The germline CDR1 and CDR2 sequences are SGHNT and YYREEE (reference sequence). The CDR3 is 16 residues long. The CDR3 bases are TGTGCCAGCAGCTTGGTAGTAGGCCATTCTGCCGACGGGGCTTTCTTT. This translates into CASSLVVGHSADGAFF.

This clone has only one observation. The chain joins TRBV7-9 to TRBJ2-3; 7 bases agree with TRBD1. CDR1 and CDR2 (germline): SEHNR, FQNEAQ (reference sequence). This CDR3 has 14 amino acids. V lost 5 bases and J lost 2; bases outside the gene matches: 4. CDR3 region: CASSEGQLTDTQYF. For the CDR3, the DNA is TGTGCCAGCAGCGAGGGACAGCTCACAGATACGCAGTATTTT.

The chain combines TRBV14 with TRBJ2-5; TRBD2 agrees at 8 bases. CDR1 is SGHDN, CDR2 FVKESK, per germline. V gave up 0 bases and J gave up 2 bases; unmatched junction bases: 5. CDR3 length: 16 amino acids. The CDR3 reads CASSQDPGLGQETQYF. CDR3 DNA sequence: TGTGCCAGCAGCCAAGACCCGGGACTAGGACAAGAGACCCAGTACTTC.